The T cell receptor beta chain under discussion was sequenced for a study of T cell responses to AZD1222 COVID-19 vaccine. This table comes from immunoSEQ multiplex PCR, and its TCRdb copy is limited to in-frame clones, with some not included. Of approximately 150,000 clones in the sample, roughly 93% were seen once. This CDR3 spans 14 amino acids. Looked up from germline, CDR1 is MGHRA and CDR2 is YSYEKL. V was shortened by 1 base and J by 1 base, with 7 bases between the two germline ends. Study-wide points: Targeting of unmutated variant regions was reportedly seen in nearly half of spike-specific TCRs. After two AZD1222 doses, spike-specific TCR breadth and depth rose versus day 0.

In regard to this clone: Its antigen is still unknown.

This sequence joins TRBV4-1 and TRBJ1-1; no definite D call. The receptor's source is an adult in good health. Here the sequenced sample was peripheral blood, taken on day 0 of AZD1222 vaccination. Here the CDR3 reads CASSQGPRNTEAFF. In nucleotides, the CDR3 is TGCGCCAGCAGCCAAGGGCCGAGGAACACTGAAGCTTTCTTT.